Shown below are 5 T cell receptor beta chains from a single sample sequenced in a study of T cells in Graves' hyperthyroidism and ophthalmopathy. From RNA transcripts, TCR beta CDR3 regions were amplified. HTBI primers were employed in a first-round RT-PCR of the TCR CDR3. TCRdb itself ran the multiplex PCR reads through MiXCR, one entry per CDR3 protein. The sample holds roughly 750,000 distinct CDR3 sequences, 16% seen once. The sequencing sample was made of blood. These receptors originate from a man younger than 30 with Graves' hyperthyroidism.

This clonotype was picked up a small number of times. V usage is TRBV24-1 and J usage is TRBJ2-2; the match to TRBD1 covers 7 bases. From germline, CDR1 is KGHDR and CDR2 SFDVKD. CDR3 length equals 19 residues. J was trimmed by 3 bases and V by 0 bases; bases with no gene match: 12. CDR3 amino acids: CATSDLHDGTVTDTGELFF. CDR3 sequence (DNA): TGTGCCACCAGTGATTTGCATGACGGGACAGTCACGGACACCGGGGAGCTGTTTTTT.

The V call is TRBV3-1, the J call TRBJ2-5, with 9 positions matching TRBD2. Germline lookup yields CDR1 LGHDT and CDR2 YNNKEL (reference sequence). Losses at the gene ends were 4 bases for V and 5 bases for J; bases not matched to a gene: 11. This CDR3 is built from 16 residues. The CDR3 DNA follows: TGTGCCAGCAGCCCCCCCAGCGGGAGGAGGTGGGAGACCCAGTACTTC. The encoded protein is CASSPPSGRRWETQYF.

This clonotype has a count of ten or more. The chain links TRBV12-5 to TRBJ2-1; 15 bases map to TRBD2. Germline assignment: CDR1 LGHNT and CDR2 FRNRAP. The CDR3 runs to 19 residues. V gave up 5 bases and J gave up 0 bases; unmatched junction bases: 8. The CDR3 spells CASGGPGLAGGSSYNEQFF. CDR3 nucleotides: TGTGCTAGTGGTGGACCGGGACTAGCGGGAGGAAGCTCCTACAATGAGCAGTTCTTC.

This chain uses TRBV3-1 with TRBJ2-7; TRBD1 matches at 9 bases. The germline V gene encodes CDR1 LGHDT and CDR2 YNNKEL (reference sequence). The length of the CDR3 is 17 residues. Trimming at V came to 1 base and at J to 2 bases, leaving 9 bases not matched to a gene. CDR3 region: CASSQAYSGTGTYEQYF. CDR3 bases: TGTGCCAGCAGCCAAGCCTACTCCGGGACAGGGACCTACGAGCAGTACTTC.

This chain uses TRBV5-1 with TRBJ2-6; 8 nucleotides agree with TRBD2. CDR1 SGHRS and CDR2 YFSETQ come from the germline V gene. J gave up 13 bases and V 4 bases, and 10 bases lay outside the gene matches. This CDR3 contains 14 residues. CDR3 sequence (DNA): TGCGCCAGCAGCGGACCGACTAGCGATTTTGTCCTGACTTTC. It codes for CASSGPTSDFVLTF.